This T cell receptor (beta chain) derives from a study of technical replicates of blood from a few donors. Measured with immunoSEQ multiplex PCR; TCRdb has only the in-frame clones, and not every one. The sample records over 60,000 clones, under 90% being singletons. Germline V gives CDR1 MNHNY, CDR2 SVGAGI (reference sequence). The CDR3 is 12 residues long. Trimming removed 0 bases at V and 9 bases at J, with 9 bases between. The receptor was derived from a human donor in good health. Some clones in this sample may be carry-over from other donors' samples. The material sequenced was PBMCs. This rearrangement joins TRBV6-6 to TRBJ2-7, with D tentatively TRBD1 (6 bases). For the CDR3, the DNA is TGTGCCAGCAGTTACTCATCAGGGGTGCAGTACTTC. Its protein product is CASSYSSGVQYF.